The present entry profiles one T cell receptor beta chain with its context. The V end was cut by 3 bases, the J end by 3 bases, with 5 bases between. CDR1 and CDR2 (germline): SQVTM, ANQGSEA. The CDR3 is 11 residues long. As originally analysed: Reference gene primer amplification gave estimated nucleated cell counts. Assay: immunoSEQ multiplex PCR; the TCRdb copy retains only in-frame clones and omits some. V and J calls and clone size come straight from that table; D and trimming were deduced from the DNA. Altogether roughly 280,000 clones are present, about nine tenths being singletons, with the ten largest covering less than 2.5%. This sample is drawn from a study of blood T cell repertoires in COVID-19. Overall study context: Acute and convalescent COVID-19 specimens originated in the United States, Italy and Spain. T cells, B-cell-depleted T cells, or PBMCs provided the cDNA or gDNA that served as material.

The chain carries TRBV29-1 and TRBJ2-5, with D hard to call. The source is a man aged 45-65 years with acute or convalescent COVID-19. Sequences were obtained from peripheral blood. The CDR3 DNA follows: TGCAGCGTTGACAGGAAAGAGACCCAGTACTTC. This encodes CSVDRKETQYF.